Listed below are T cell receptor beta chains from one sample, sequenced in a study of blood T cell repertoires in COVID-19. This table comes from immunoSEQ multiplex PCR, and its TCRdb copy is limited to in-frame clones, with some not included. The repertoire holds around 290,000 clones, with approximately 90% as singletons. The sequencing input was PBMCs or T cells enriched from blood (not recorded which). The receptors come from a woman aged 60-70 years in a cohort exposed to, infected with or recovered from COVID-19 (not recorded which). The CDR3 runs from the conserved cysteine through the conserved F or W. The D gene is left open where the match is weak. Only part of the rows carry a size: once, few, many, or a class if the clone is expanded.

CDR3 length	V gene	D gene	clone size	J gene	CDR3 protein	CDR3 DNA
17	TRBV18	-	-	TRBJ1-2	CASHLMQLKQDHYGYTF	TGTGCCAGCCACCTCATGCAACTTAAACAGGATCACTATGGCTACACCTTC
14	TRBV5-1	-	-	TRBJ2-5	CASSLRRIQETQYF	TGCGCCAGCAGCTTGAGGCGGATCCAAGAGACCCAGTACTTC
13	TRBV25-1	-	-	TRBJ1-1	CASSVYQNTEAFF	TGTGCCAGCAGTGTATATCAGAACACTGAAGCTTTCTTT
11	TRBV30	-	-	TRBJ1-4	CAWRRPGKLFF	TGTGCCTGGAGGAGGCCCGGAAAACTGTTTTTT
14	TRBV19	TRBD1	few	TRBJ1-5	CASDRGQGRQPQHF	TGTGCCAGCGACAGGGGGCAAGGGAGACAGCCCCAGCATTTT
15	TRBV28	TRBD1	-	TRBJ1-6	CASRGGTAYNSPLHF	TGTGCCAGCAGGGGTGGGACAGCTTATAATTCACCCCTCCACTTT
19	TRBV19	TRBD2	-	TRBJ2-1	CASSMRPSGRAVGYNEQFF	TGTGCCAGTAGTATGCGTCCTAGCGGGAGGGCCGTGGGCTACAATGAGCAGTTCTTC
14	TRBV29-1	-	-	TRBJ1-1	CSVEMGRGNTEAFF	TGCAGCGTTGAAATGGGCAGGGGAAACACTGAAGCTTTCTTT
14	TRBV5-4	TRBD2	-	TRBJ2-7	CASSLEAGKDEQYF	TGTGCCAGCAGCTTGGAAGCGGGGAAGGACGAGCAGTACTTC
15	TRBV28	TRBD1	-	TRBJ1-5	CASSGQGRGNQPQHF	TGTGCCAGCAGCGGACAGGGGAGGGGCAATCAGCCCCAGCATTTT
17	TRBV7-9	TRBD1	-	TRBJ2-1	CATLLSSGQGPYNEQFF	TGTGCCACACTCTTATCTTCGGGACAGGGGCCTTACAATGAGCAGTTCTTC
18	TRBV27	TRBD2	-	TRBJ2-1	CASSFIQTSGRVYNEQFF	TGTGCCAGCAGTTTTATTCAGACTAGCGGGAGGGTCTACAATGAGCAGTTCTTC
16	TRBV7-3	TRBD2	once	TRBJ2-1	CASSPRGLAGVDEQFF	TGTGCCAGCAGCCCACGAGGACTAGCGGGAGTGGATGAGCAGTTCTTC
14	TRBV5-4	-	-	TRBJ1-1	CASSLTGANTEAFF	TGTGCCAGCAGCCTGACCGGAGCGAACACTGAAGCTTTCTTT
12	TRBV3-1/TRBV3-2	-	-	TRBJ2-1	CASSPGQLEQFF	TGTGCCAGCAGCCCCGGACAGCTCGAGCAGTTCTTC
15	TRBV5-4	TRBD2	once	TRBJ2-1	CASSEGGSSYNEQFF	TGTGCCAGCAGCGAAGGCGGGAGCTCCTACAATGAGCAGTTCTTC
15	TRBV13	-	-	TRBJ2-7	CASSLTSGSSWEQYF	TGTGCCAGCAGCTTAACTTCAGGTAGTTCGTGGGAGCAGTACTTC
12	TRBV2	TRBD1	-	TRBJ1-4	CASRYRGEKLFF	TGTGCCAGCAGATACAGGGGCGAAAAACTGTTTTTT
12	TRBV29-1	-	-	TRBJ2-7	CSVIQGTYEQYF	TGCAGCGTTATCCAGGGGACGTACGAGCAGTACTTC
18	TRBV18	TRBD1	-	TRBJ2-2	CASSYKRDSYSNTGELFF	TGTGCCAGCTCATATAAGAGGGACAGCTACTCGAACACCGGGGAGCTGTTTTTT
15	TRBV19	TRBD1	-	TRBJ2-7	CASSPRDRDAYEQYF	TGTGCCAGTAGTCCCCGGGACAGGGACGCCTACGAGCAGTACTTC
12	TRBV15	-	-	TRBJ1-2	CATSRAGFGYTF	TGTGCCACCAGCAGAGCGGGGTTTGGCTACACCTTC
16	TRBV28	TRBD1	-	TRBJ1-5	CASVLDRGRGNQPQHF	TGTGCCAGCGTATTAGACAGGGGGCGGGGCAATCAGCCCCAGCATTTT
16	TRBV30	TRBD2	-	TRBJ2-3	CAWIGLAGISTDTQYF	TGTGCCTGGATAGGACTAGCGGGGATTAGCACAGATACGCAGTATTTT
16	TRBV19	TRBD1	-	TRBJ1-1	CASSSTGTGANTEAFF	TGTGCCAGTAGTTCCACCGGGACAGGAGCGAACACTGAAGCTTTCTTT
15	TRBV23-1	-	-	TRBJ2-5	CASSQSGECEETQYF	TGCGCCAGCAGTCAATCCGGGGAGTGTGAAGAGACCCAGTACTTC
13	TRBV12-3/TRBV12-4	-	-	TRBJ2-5	CASSLAGVATQYF	TGTGCCAGCAGTTTAGCGGGAGTAGCGACCCAGTACTTC
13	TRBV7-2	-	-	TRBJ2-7	CASSAQSSYEQYF	TGTGCCAGCAGCGCACAGAGCTCCTACGAGCAGTACTTC
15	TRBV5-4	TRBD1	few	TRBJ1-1	CASSGRGQVNTEAFF	TGTGCCAGCAGCGGGAGGGGACAGGTGAACACTGAAGCTTTCTTT
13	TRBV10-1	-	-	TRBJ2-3	CASSDLVTDTQYF	TGCGCCAGCAGTGACCTTGTCACAGATACGCAGTATTTT
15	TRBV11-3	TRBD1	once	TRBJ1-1	CASAPGRQGHTEAFF	TGTGCCAGCGCCCCGGGACGACAGGGTCACACTGAAGCTTTCTTT
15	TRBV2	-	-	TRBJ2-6	CAVHREGHEANVLTF	TGTGCCGTCCACAGGGAAGGGCACGAGGCCAACGTCCTGACTTTC
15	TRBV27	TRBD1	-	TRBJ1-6	CASSFRQGVDSPLHF	TGTGCCAGCAGTTTTCGACAGGGGGTTGATTCACCCCTCCACTTT
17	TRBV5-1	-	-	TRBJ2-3	CASSLLGLTGGTDTQYF	TGCGCCAGCAGCCTCCTCGGACTAACGGGGGGCACAGATACGCAGTATTTT
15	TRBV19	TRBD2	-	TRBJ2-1	CASYSGASSYNEQFF	TGTGCCAGTTATAGCGGGGCCAGCTCCTACAATGAGCAGTTCTTC
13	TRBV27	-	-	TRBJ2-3	CASARGSTDTQYF	TGTGCCAGCGCCCGGGGGTCCACAGATACGCAGTATTTT
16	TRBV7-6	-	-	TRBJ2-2	CASSSIGVTNTGELFF	TGTGCCAGCAGCTCTATTGGAGTGACCAACACCGGGGAGCTGTTTTTT
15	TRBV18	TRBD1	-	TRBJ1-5	CASSPGQGANQPQHF	TGTGCCAGCTCACCAGGGCAGGGGGCGAATCAGCCCCAGCATTTT
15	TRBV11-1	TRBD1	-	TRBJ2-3	CASSSTGASTDTQYF	TGTGCCAGCAGCTCCACAGGGGCCAGCACAGATACGCAGTATTTT